The rows below give T cell receptor beta chains drawn from one sample of a study of CD8+ T cells in alopecia areata. Assay used: immunoSEQ multiplex PCR; TCRdb lists only in-frame clones, some missing. Of hundreds of thousands of clones detected, 60% appear once; the ten largest clones hold 0.75% to 0.95%. Material: CD4+ T cells sorted from blood, obtained around week 53, from a patient treated with tofacitinib. Receptors originate from a human donor with alopecia areata. CDR3s include the opening cysteine and the closing phenylalanine or tryptophan. A D gene is named only where the DNA matches it firmly. The size of a clone is reported for some rows only, either as once, few or many, or as a class for expanded clones.

clone_size	v_call	j_call	d_call	cdr3_aa	cdr3_nt
NA	TRBV11-2	TRBJ2-3	TRBD1	CASSLVDRAQDTQYF	TGTGCCAGCAGCTTGGTGGACAGGGCTCAAGATACGCAGTATTTT
NA	TRBV2	TRBJ1-5	NA	CASQEQGSGGSPQHF	TGTGCCAGCCAAGAACAGGGAAGCGGGGGATCGCCCCAGCATTTT
few	TRBV29-1	TRBJ2-2	NA	CSARKGVGTGELFF	TGCAGCGCCAGAAAGGGGGTCGGCACCGGGGAGCTGTTTTTT
NA	TRBV27	TRBJ2-7	TRBD1	CASSFEGQGFYEQYF	TGTGCCAGCAGTTTTGAGGGACAGGGATTTTACGAGCAGTACTTC
NA	TRBV7-8	TRBJ2-5	NA	CASSFDLPETQYF	TGTGCCAGCAGCTTTGACTTGCCGGAGACCCAGTACTTC
NA	TRBV29-1	TRBJ2-3	TRBD1	CSAPGQPLDTQYF	TGCAGCGCCCCGGGACAGCCGTTAGATACGCAGTATTTT
NA	TRBV5-1	TRBJ1-5	NA	CASSRTGGQPQHF	TGCGCCAGCAGCCGGACTGGGGGTCAGCCCCAGCATTTT
few	TRBV6-5	TRBJ2-7	NA	CASSYVGDSYEQYF	TGTGCCAGCAGTTACGTGGGGGACTCCTACGAGCAGTACTTC
few	TRBV15	TRBJ1-6	NA	CATSRDLRNNSPLHF	TGTGCCACCAGCAGAGACCTACGGAATAATTCACCCCTCCACTTT
NA	TRBV9	TRBJ2-5	TRBD1	CASSVGTGQETQYF	TGTGCCAGCAGCGTAGGGACAGGCCAAGAGACCCAGTACTTC
NA	TRBV28	TRBJ1-2	NA	CAIKRAGRGDGYTF	TGTGCCATTAAAAGGGCGGGGAGAGGGGATGGCTACACCTTC
NA	TRBV5-4	TRBJ1-4	NA	CASSLALDEKLFF	TGTGCCAGCAGCTTGGCCCTGGATGAAAAACTGTTTTTT
NA	TRBV29-1	TRBJ2-5	NA	CSVVEGRETQYF	TGCAGCGTTGTGGAGGGGCGAGAGACCCAGTACTTC
NA	TRBV4-3	TRBJ2-5	NA	CASSQEIQETQYF	TGCGCCAGCAGCCAAGAAATACAAGAGACCCAGTACTTC
NA	TRBV7-9	TRBJ1-4	NA	CASSSHLQLNEKLFF	TGTGCCAGCAGCTCCCACCTGCAGTTGAATGAAAAACTGTTTTTT
NA	TRBV4-1	TRBJ2-1	NA	CASSQASDYNEQFF	TGCGCCAGCAGCCAGGCCTCGGATTACAATGAGCAGTTCTTC
few	TRBV5-1	TRBJ1-2	NA	CASSFRPPSTAGVNYGYTF	TGCGCCAGCAGCTTCCGACCCCCCTCCACGGCGGGAGTTAACTATGGCTACACCTTC
few	TRBV29-1	TRBJ2-3	TRBD1	CSVPPGQGNLGTDTQYF	TGCAGCGTGCCACCGGGACAGGGTAATTTAGGCACAGATACGCAGTATTTT
NA	TRBV5-1	TRBJ2-5	TRBD1	CASSYGTGNPETQYF	TGCGCCAGCAGCTACGGGACAGGGAACCCAGAGACCCAGTACTTC
few	TRBV13	TRBJ2-6	TRBD1	CASSLRGQGAGANVLTF	TGTGCCAGCAGCTTAAGGGGACAGGGAGCTGGGGCCAACGTCCTGACTTTC
NA	TRBV13	TRBJ1-1	TRBD1	CASKTGGWTEAFF	TGTGCCAGCAAGACAGGGGGCTGGACTGAAGCTTTCTTT
few	TRBV6-5	TRBJ1-5	TRBD1	CASADRLRQPQHF	TGTGCCAGCGCGGACAGGTTGAGGCAGCCCCAGCATTTT
NA	TRBV30	TRBJ1-4	NA	CAWKGGTNEKLFF	TGTGCCTGGAAAGGTGGGACTAATGAAAAACTGTTTTTT
few	TRBV5-1	TRBJ2-1	NA	CASSLVGYEQFF	TGCGCCAGCAGCTTGGTAGGCTATGAGCAGTTCTTC
NA	TRBV4-2	TRBJ2-5	TRBD2	CASSQDWEGETQYF	TGTGCCAGCAGCCAAGATTGGGAGGGAGAGACCCAGTACTTC
NA	TRBV5-4	TRBJ2-5	NA	CASSLARQQETQYF	TGTGCCAGCAGCTTGGCCCGGCAGCAAGAGACCCAGTACTTC
few	TRBV29-1	TRBJ2-7	NA	CSAPGPLGEQYF	TGCAGCGCTCCGGGTCCTCTAGGGGAGCAGTACTTC
NA	TRBV15	TRBJ1-4	NA	CATSSKGRLRREKLFF	TGTGCCACCAGCAGTAAGGGCCGGTTACGGCGTGAAAAACTGTTTTTT
once	TRBV30	TRBJ1-5	NA	CAWSRGILQHNQPQHF	TGTGCCTGGAGCCGAGGGATATTACAGCACAATCAGCCCCAGCATTTT
NA	TRBV30	TRBJ1-6	NA	CASSAELLGNSPLHF	TGTGCCTCGTCAGCAGAGTTGTTGGGTAATTCACCCCTCCACTTT
few	TRBV5-4	TRBJ2-7	TRBD1	CASSLDGTGFGEQYF	TGTGCCAGCAGCCTGGACGGGACAGGGTTCGGCGAGCAGTACTTC
NA	TRBV30	TRBJ1-1	TRBD1	CAWSPGGHTEAFF	TGTGCCTGGAGTCCAGGGGGGCACACTGAAGCTTTCTTT
NA	TRBV19	TRBJ2-3	TRBD2	CASSQDSGGGADTQYF	TGTGCCAGTAGTCAAGATAGCGGGGGAGGAGCAGATACGCAGTATTTT
few	TRBV7-2	TRBJ2-3	NA	CASSVVGWSNTQYF	TGTGCCAGCAGCGTTGTCGGGTGGTCAAATACGCAGTATTTT
NA	TRBV27	TRBJ1-2	NA	CASRSGASNYGYTF	TGTGCCAGTCGTTCGGGAGCCTCTAACTATGGCTACACCTTC
NA	TRBV11-2	TRBJ1-2	TRBD1	CASRSTGNYGYTF	TGTGCCAGCAGGTCGACAGGGAACTATGGCTACACCTTC
NA	TRBV2	TRBJ1-5	TRBD1	CASSARQGYQPQHF	TGTGCCAGCAGCGCGAGACAGGGGTATCAGCCCCAGCATTTT
NA	TRBV27	TRBJ2-7	NA	CASSPGMVRVGGSYEQYF	TGTGCCAGCAGCCCTGGGATGGTCAGGGTGGGGGGCTCCTACGAGCAGTACTTC
NA	TRBV7-8	TRBJ2-7	NA	CASSPVGGFSSYEQYF	TGTGCCAGCAGCCCAGTAGGGGGATTCAGCTCCTACGAGCAGTACTTC
NA	TRBV27	TRBJ2-7	NA	CASSLVQGYEQYF	TGTGCCAGCAGTTTGGTCCAGGGCTACGAGCAGTACTTC
NA	TRBV29-1	TRBJ2-1	NA	CSLRMGSGEQFF	TGCAGCTTAAGGATGGGGTCGGGTGAGCAGTTCTTC
NA	TRBV14	TRBJ1-1	NA	CASSLDRREAFF	TGTGCCAGCAGCCTAGACCGGAGGGAAGCTTTCTTT
NA	TRBV19	TRBJ2-3	TRBD2	CASSIFSGTTDTQYF	TGTGCCAGTAGTATATTTAGCGGGACTACAGATACGCAGTATTTT
NA	TRBV6-5	TRBJ2-4	TRBD1	CASSGQGGIQYF	TGTGCCAGCAGCGGACAGGGCGGCATTCAGTACTTC
few	TRBV30	TRBJ1-5	NA	CAWSGNNQPQHF	TGTGCCTGGAGTGGTAACAATCAGCCCCAGCATTTT
few	TRBV6-5	TRBJ1-3	NA	CASSLDSSSGNTIYF	TGTGCCAGCAGTCTCGACAGCAGTTCTGGAAACACCATATATTTT
few	TRBV10-3	TRBJ1-2	NA	CAIRDSNYGYTF	TGTGCCATCAGGGACAGTAACTATGGCTACACCTTC
NA	TRBV6-1	TRBJ1-5	NA	CASSEIPDQPQHF	TGTGCCAGCAGTGAAATACCAGATCAGCCCCAGCATTTT
NA	TRBV4-1	TRBJ1-1	NA	CASSQEGARVNTEAFF	TGCGCCAGCAGCCAAGAAGGGGCGCGGGTGAACACTGAAGCTTTCTTT
NA	TRBV30	TRBJ1-1	NA	CAWRTPGLRTEAFF	TGTGCCTGGAGGACCCCGGGACTCCGAACTGAAGCTTTCTTT
NA	TRBV7-3	TRBJ2-3	NA	CASSLGQGLNTDTQYF	TGTGCCAGCAGCTTAGGGCAGGGTTTAAACACAGATACGCAGTATTTT
NA	TRBV7-3	TRBJ2-5	NA	CASSLARDETQYF	TGTGCCAGCAGCTTAGCCAGGGACGAGACCCAGTACTTC
NA	TRBV7-2	TRBJ1-3	NA	CASHSFLLGGDTIYF	TGTGCCAGCCACAGCTTCTTGTTGGGAGGTGACACCATATATTTT
NA	TRBV13	TRBJ1-6	NA	CASSSLPTGLGSPLHF	TGTGCCAGCAGCTCCTTGCCCACCGGTCTTGGTTCACCCCTCCACTTT
NA	TRBV7-2	TRBJ2-3	TRBD2	CASSLAQRGHTDTQYF	TGTGCCAGCAGCCTGGCACAGCGGGGGCACACAGATACGCAGTATTTT